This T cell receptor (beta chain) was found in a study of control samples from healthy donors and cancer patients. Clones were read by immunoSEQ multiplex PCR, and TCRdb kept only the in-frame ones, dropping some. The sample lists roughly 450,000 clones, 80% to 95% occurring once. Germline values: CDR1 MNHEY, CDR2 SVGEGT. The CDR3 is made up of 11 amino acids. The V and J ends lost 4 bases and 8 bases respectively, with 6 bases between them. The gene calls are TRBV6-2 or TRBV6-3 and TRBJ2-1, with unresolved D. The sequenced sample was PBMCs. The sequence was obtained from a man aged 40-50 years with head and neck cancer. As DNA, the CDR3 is TGTGCCAGCAGTTTTGTCTATGAGCAGTTCTTC. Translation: CASSFVYEQFF.